These T cell receptor beta chains were read from a single sample in a study of Ad26.COV2.S vaccination and SARS-CoV-2 variants. Clones were read by immunoSEQ multiplex PCR, and TCRdb kept only the in-frame ones, dropping some. Seen here are some 400,000 clones, around 91% observed once, and the top ten hold 1.5% to 2%. Specimen: peripheral blood, collected in a trial of Ad26.COV2.S vaccine versus placebo. The source of these receptors is a person between 18 and 59 years old who received the Ad26.COV2.S COVID-19 vaccine or a placebo. Each CDR3 is given with its conserved first and last residue. D genes are given only for firm matches. The size of a clone is reported for some rows only, either as once, few or many, or as a class for expanded clones.

cdr3_length: 13; d_call: .; v_call: TRBV4-2; j_call: TRBJ2-3; clone_size: .; cdr3_nt: TGTGCCAGCAGCCAAGATAGTGCAGATACGCAGTATTTT; cdr3_aa: CASSQDSADTQYF
cdr3_length: 14; d_call: .; v_call: TRBV5-1; j_call: TRBJ2-1; clone_size: .; cdr3_nt: TGCGCCAGCGAACTAGTAGGGGGATACAATGAGCAGTTCTTC; cdr3_aa: CASELVGGYNEQFF
cdr3_length: 16; d_call: .; v_call: TRBV5-4; j_call: TRBJ2-2; clone_size: .; cdr3_nt: TGTGCCAGCAGCTTGGGCTCTAGACAGAACACCGGGGAGCTGTTTTTT; cdr3_aa: CASSLGSRQNTGELFF
cdr3_length: 18; d_call: .; v_call: TRBV21-1; j_call: TRBJ1-1; clone_size: .; cdr3_nt: TGTGCCAGCAGCAAAATAGGGACAGGGGGCCCGTCCGGTACTGAAGCTTTCTTT; cdr3_aa: CASSKIGTGGPSGTEAFF
cdr3_length: 13; d_call: TRBD2; v_call: TRBV3-1/TRBV3-2; j_call: TRBJ2-7; clone_size: .; cdr3_nt: TGTGCCAGCAGCCGAGCGGGGAACTACGAGCAGTACTTC; cdr3_aa: CASSRAGNYEQYF
cdr3_length: 14; d_call: .; v_call: TRBV9; j_call: TRBJ2-3; clone_size: .; cdr3_nt: TGTGCCAGCAAGGAGGGCGTTTATGGAGATACGCAGTATTTT; cdr3_aa: CASKEGVYGDTQYF
cdr3_length: 17; d_call: TRBD1; v_call: TRBV5-5; j_call: TRBJ2-5; clone_size: .; cdr3_nt: TGTGCCAGCAGCTTGCTGGACAGGGGGAATTTCGAAGAGACCCAGTACTTC; cdr3_aa: CASSLLDRGNFEETQYF
cdr3_length: 18; d_call: TRBD2; v_call: TRBV28; j_call: TRBJ2-7; clone_size: once; cdr3_nt: TGTGCCAGCAGCCCGGGGACTAGCGGCCTCTGGAGCTCCTACGAGCAGTACTTC; cdr3_aa: CASSPGTSGLWSSYEQYF
cdr3_length: 13; d_call: .; v_call: TRBV28; j_call: TRBJ2-7; clone_size: .; cdr3_nt: TGTGCCAGCACCCCCCCCGGACTCTACGAGCAGTACTTC; cdr3_aa: CASTPPGLYEQYF
cdr3_length: 20; d_call: TRBD1; v_call: TRBV5-1; j_call: TRBJ2-1; clone_size: once; cdr3_nt: TGCGCCAGCAGCTTGGCCCCCAGGGAACAGGGGAGCGTCTTTTACAATGAGCAGTTCTTC; cdr3_aa: CASSLAPREQGSVFYNEQFF
cdr3_length: 13; d_call: .; v_call: TRBV7-3; j_call: TRBJ2-3; clone_size: .; cdr3_nt: TGTGCCAGCAGCCCGCATAGCACAGATACGCAGTATTTT; cdr3_aa: CASSPHSTDTQYF
cdr3_length: 18; d_call: TRBD2; v_call: TRBV28; j_call: TRBJ2-1; clone_size: .; cdr3_nt: TGTGCCAGCAGTTTAGAAACTAGCGGGACCCTAAGGTACAATGAGCAGTTCTTC; cdr3_aa: CASSLETSGTLRYNEQFF
cdr3_length: 12; d_call: .; v_call: TRBV2; j_call: TRBJ1-2; clone_size: .; cdr3_nt: TGTGCCAGCAGTGAAGCGGTCCGGGGCTACACCTTC; cdr3_aa: CASSEAVRGYTF
cdr3_length: 12; d_call: .; v_call: TRBV5-4; j_call: TRBJ1-6; clone_size: .; cdr3_nt: TGTGCCAGCAGCTTGATCGGATCACCCCTCCACTTT; cdr3_aa: CASSLIGSPLHF
cdr3_length: 14; d_call: TRBD1; v_call: TRBV28; j_call: TRBJ1-1; clone_size: few; cdr3_nt: TGTGCCAGCAGCGACAGTACAGGGGTCACTGAAGCTTTCTTT; cdr3_aa: CASSDSTGVTEAFF
cdr3_length: 11; d_call: .; v_call: TRBV30; j_call: TRBJ1-6; clone_size: .; cdr3_nt: TGTGTCGCGCCCTGGGGGGGACGTCTCCACTTT; cdr3_aa: CVAPWGGRLHF
cdr3_length: 15; d_call: TRBD2; v_call: TRBV7-8; j_call: TRBJ2-2; clone_size: .; cdr3_nt: TGTGCCAGCGTTCTTAACCGGGGGGGCCCCGGGGAGCTGTTTTTT; cdr3_aa: CASVLNRGGPGELFF
cdr3_length: 13; d_call: .; v_call: TRBV11-3; j_call: TRBJ2-5; clone_size: .; cdr3_nt: TGTGCCAGCAGCTTGTCAGGGGTCGAGACCCAGTACTTC; cdr3_aa: CASSLSGVETQYF
cdr3_length: 13; d_call: TRBD1; v_call: TRBV7-3; j_call: TRBJ2-5; clone_size: .; cdr3_nt: TGTGCCAGCAGCCGGGACAGGGATGAGACCCAGTACTTC; cdr3_aa: CASSRDRDETQYF
cdr3_length: 14; d_call: .; v_call: TRBV6-5; j_call: TRBJ2-3; clone_size: .; cdr3_nt: TGTGCTACGACGGCAACTTCTAGCACAGATACGCAGTATTTT; cdr3_aa: CATTATSSTDTQYF
cdr3_length: 15; d_call: TRBD2; v_call: TRBV6-4; j_call: TRBJ2-3; clone_size: .; cdr3_nt: TGTGCCAGCAGTGTCACTAGCGGAGCAACAGATACGCAGTATTTT; cdr3_aa: CASSVTSGATDTQYF
cdr3_length: 11; d_call: .; v_call: TRBV29-1; j_call: TRBJ1-2; clone_size: .; cdr3_nt: TGCAGCGTGGAGGCAGGGGATGGCTACACCTTC; cdr3_aa: CSVEAGDGYTF
cdr3_length: 16; d_call: .; v_call: TRBV5-1; j_call: TRBJ2-2; clone_size: .; cdr3_nt: TGCGCCAGCAGCTTGACCCTGATCAAGAACACCGGGGAGCTGTTTTTT; cdr3_aa: CASSLTLIKNTGELFF
cdr3_length: 16; d_call: .; v_call: TRBV10-3; j_call: TRBJ2-1; clone_size: .; cdr3_nt: TGTGCCATCAGTGACAGCAATTCTGGGGCCTACAATGAGCAGTTCTTC; cdr3_aa: CAISDSNSGAYNEQFF
cdr3_length: 15; d_call: TRBD2; v_call: TRBV5-1; j_call: TRBJ2-1; clone_size: .; cdr3_nt: TGCGCCAGCAGCTTTGAGCGGGATTTGTTCAATGAGCAGTTCTTC; cdr3_aa: CASSFERDLFNEQFF
cdr3_length: 15; d_call: .; v_call: TRBV6-5; j_call: TRBJ2-1; clone_size: .; cdr3_nt: TGTGCCAGCAGTCCCAGGGGGGGACTGCACAATGAGCAGTTCTTC; cdr3_aa: CASSPRGGLHNEQFF
cdr3_length: 16; d_call: .; v_call: TRBV6-5; j_call: TRBJ2-6; clone_size: once; cdr3_nt: TGTGCCAGCAGTTTCACGGCCGACTCTGGGGCCAACGTCCTGACTTTC; cdr3_aa: CASSFTADSGANVLTF